This T cell receptor (beta chain) was identified during a study of blood T cell repertoires in COVID-19. Study-wide background: Specimens from acute and convalescent COVID-19 originated in the United States, Italy and Spain.

This CDR3 spans 17 amino acids. The V segment lost 3 bases and the J segment 0 bases; nucleotides outside the gene matches: 6. Germline V gene data show CDR1 as SGHTA and CDR2 as FQGTGA. The study counted Cohort 3 donors as recovered given two negative PCRs, clearance, or symptom resolution. Sequencing used immunoSEQ multiplex PCR; TCRdb keeps in-frame clones, though not all of them. The table includes 400,000 to 450,000 clones, 80% to 90% detected once. This TCR derives from a man younger than 45 who had recovered from COVID-19. This sequence joins TRBV7-3 and TRBJ2-5, with 11 bases aligning to TRBD2. The sequencing sample was made of PBMCs or T cells enriched from blood (not recorded which). The CDR3 loop reads CASSLTSGIPDQETQYF. As DNA, the CDR3 is TGTGCCAGCAGCTTGACTAGCGGGATCCCTGACCAAGAGACCCAGTACTTC.